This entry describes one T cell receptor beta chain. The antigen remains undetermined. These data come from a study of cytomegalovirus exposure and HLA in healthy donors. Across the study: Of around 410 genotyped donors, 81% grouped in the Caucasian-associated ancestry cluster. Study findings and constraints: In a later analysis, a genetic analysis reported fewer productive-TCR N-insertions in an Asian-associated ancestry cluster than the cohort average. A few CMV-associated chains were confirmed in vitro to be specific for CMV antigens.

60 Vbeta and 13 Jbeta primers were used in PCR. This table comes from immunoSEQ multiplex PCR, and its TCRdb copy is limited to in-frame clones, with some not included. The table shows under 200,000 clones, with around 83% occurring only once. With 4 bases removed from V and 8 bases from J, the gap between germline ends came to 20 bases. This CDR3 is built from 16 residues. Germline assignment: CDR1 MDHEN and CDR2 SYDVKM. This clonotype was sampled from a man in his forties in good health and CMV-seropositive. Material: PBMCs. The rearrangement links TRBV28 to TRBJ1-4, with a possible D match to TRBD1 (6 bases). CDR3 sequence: CASSSPLGTQNEKLFF. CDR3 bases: TGTGCCAGCAGTTCCCCTCTCGGGACACAGAACGAAAAACTGTTTTTT.